This T cell receptor (beta chain) is from a study of vaccination effects on CD4 cells after COVID-19. Study in general: After expansion with viral peptide pools in the ViraFEST assay, antigen-specific CD4+ T cells were sequenced. Two million PBMC were placed in each well, which was supplemented with approximately 9.7 IU/ml IL-2 and about 10 ug/ml peptides. Whole-study results and caveats: Pronounced clonal contraction occurred in clones induced by infection and by vaccine late after vaccination.

The table came from immunoSEQ multiplex PCR; TCRdb's copy has only in-frame clones and leaves some out. The data show 30,000 to 40,000 clones, with about four fifths seen just once and just under 3% held by the top ten. Points on this clone: Antigen unknown.

It was after around eleven days of culture that CD4+ T cells were isolated. The material sequenced was CD4+ T cells from PBMCs cultured without peptide, taken before COVID-19 vaccination. This clonotype originated in a human donor who received a COVID-19 vaccine.

The CDR3 loop is CASSRIGTGFGELFF. The CDR3 coding sequence is TGTGCCAGCAGCAGAATCGGGACAGGGTTCGGGGAGCTGTTTTTT. The V gene is TRBV3-1 (or the pseudogene TRBV3-2), the J gene TRBJ2-2; 9 bases are shared with TRBD1. This CDR3 is 15 amino acids long. The V gene's germline CDR1 is LGHDT and CDR2 YNNKEL (reference sequence). Unmatched junction bases numbered 8, after V lost 5 bases and J lost 7 bases.